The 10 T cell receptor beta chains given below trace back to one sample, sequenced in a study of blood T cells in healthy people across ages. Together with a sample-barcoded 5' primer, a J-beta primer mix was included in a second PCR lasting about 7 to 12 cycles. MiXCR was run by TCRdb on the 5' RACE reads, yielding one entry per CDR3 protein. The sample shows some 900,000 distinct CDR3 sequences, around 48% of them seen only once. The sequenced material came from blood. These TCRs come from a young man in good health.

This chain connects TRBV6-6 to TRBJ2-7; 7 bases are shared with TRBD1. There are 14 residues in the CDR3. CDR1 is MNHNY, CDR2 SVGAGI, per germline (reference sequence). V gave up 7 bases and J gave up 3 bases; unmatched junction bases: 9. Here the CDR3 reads CASTLDRDLYEQYF. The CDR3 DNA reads TGTGCCAGCACCCTCGACAGGGACCTCTACGAGCAGTACTTC.

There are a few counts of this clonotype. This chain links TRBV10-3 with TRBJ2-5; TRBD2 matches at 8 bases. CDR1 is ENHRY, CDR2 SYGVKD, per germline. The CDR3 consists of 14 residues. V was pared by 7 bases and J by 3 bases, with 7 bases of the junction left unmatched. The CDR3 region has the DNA TGTGCCATCAACTCGGGGGGGCCAAAAGAGACCCAGTACTTC. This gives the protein CAINSGGPKETQYF.

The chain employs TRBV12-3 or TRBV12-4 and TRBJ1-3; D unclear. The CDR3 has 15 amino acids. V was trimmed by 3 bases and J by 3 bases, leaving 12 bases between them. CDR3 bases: TGTGCCAGCAGTTTTGAGGGTTTGGGTGGAAACACCATATATTTT. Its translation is CASSFEGLGGNTIYF.

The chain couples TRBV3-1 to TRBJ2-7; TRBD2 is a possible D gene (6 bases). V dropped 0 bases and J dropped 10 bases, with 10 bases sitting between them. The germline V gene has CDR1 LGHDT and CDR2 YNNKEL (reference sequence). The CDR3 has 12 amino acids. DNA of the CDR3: TGTGCCAGCAGCCAAGAGGGGGGACCCCAGTACTTC. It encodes CASSQEGGPQYF.

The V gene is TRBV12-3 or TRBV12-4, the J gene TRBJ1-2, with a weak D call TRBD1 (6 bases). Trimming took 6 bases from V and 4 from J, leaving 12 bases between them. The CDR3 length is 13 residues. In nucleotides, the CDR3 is TGTGCCAGCAGCAAGGACAGCTCCTATGGCTACACCTTC. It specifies CASSKDSSYGYTF.

CDR3 nucleotides: TGTGCCAGCAGAACGGGCGCCGCAACTAATGAAAAACTGTTTTTT. The encoded protein is CASRTGAATNEKLFF. V is TRBV12-3 or TRBV12-4 and J is TRBJ1-4; D uncertain. There are 15 residues in the CDR3. V was shortened by 6 bases and J by 0 bases, with 11 bases between the two germline ends.

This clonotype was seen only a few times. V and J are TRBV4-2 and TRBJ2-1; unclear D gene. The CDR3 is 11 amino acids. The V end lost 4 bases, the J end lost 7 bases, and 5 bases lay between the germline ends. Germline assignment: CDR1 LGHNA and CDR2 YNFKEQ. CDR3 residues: CASSPTNEQFF. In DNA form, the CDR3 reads TGTGCCAGCAGCCCCACGAATGAGCAGTTCTTC.

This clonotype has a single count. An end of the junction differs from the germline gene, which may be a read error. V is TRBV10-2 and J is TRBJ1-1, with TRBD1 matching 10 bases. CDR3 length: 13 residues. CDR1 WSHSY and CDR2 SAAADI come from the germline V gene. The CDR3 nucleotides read TGCGCCAGCACTGTGACAGGGGGCACTGGAGCTTTCTTT. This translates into CASTVTGGTGAFF.

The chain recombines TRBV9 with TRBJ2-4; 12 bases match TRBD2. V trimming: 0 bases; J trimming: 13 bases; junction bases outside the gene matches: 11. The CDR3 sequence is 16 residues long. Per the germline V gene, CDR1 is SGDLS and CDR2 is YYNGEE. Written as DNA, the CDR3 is TGTGCCAGCAGCGTAGCTTTGTCTAGCGGGAGGGGTGAGCAGTACTTC. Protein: CASSVALSSGRGEQYF.

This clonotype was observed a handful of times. In DNA form, the CDR3 reads TGCGCCAGCACTAAGGACAGTAGCACCTACGAGCAGTACTTC. Residues: CASTKDSSTYEQYF. The J gene is TRBJ2-7, the V gene TRBV5-1; possibly TRBD1 for D (6 bases). V shed 6 bases and J shed 2 bases, with 15 bases lying between them. Per the germline V gene, CDR1 is SGHRS and CDR2 is YFSETQ. This CDR3 comprises 14 residues.